Sequencing of this T cell receptor beta chain was carried out in a study of cytomegalovirus exposure and HLA in healthy donors. This clone was counted between two and nine times. What it binds is not known. Notes on the study in general: The authors enumerated over 150 TCR beta chains as linked to cytomegalovirus.

The PCR employed 60 Vbeta primers together with 13 Jbeta primers. The table came from immunoSEQ multiplex PCR; TCRdb's copy has only in-frame clones and leaves some out. This sample yields 200,000 to 250,000 clones, of which about 74% are seen a single time; about a sixth belongs to the top ten. CDR3 size: 12 residues. The germline gives CDR1 WSHSY, CDR2 SAAADI. Trimming took off 6 bases at V and 7 bases at J, with 12 bases between the two ends. The TCR comes from a man aged 35 to 55 in good health and CMV-seronegative. The sample was PBMCs. The chain recombines TRBV10-2 with TRBJ1-2; maybe TRBD1 (5 bases). The CDR3 DNA sequence: TGCGCCAGCAGGGAGCAGGGAAGTGGCTACACCTTC. This sequence encodes CASREQGSGYTF.